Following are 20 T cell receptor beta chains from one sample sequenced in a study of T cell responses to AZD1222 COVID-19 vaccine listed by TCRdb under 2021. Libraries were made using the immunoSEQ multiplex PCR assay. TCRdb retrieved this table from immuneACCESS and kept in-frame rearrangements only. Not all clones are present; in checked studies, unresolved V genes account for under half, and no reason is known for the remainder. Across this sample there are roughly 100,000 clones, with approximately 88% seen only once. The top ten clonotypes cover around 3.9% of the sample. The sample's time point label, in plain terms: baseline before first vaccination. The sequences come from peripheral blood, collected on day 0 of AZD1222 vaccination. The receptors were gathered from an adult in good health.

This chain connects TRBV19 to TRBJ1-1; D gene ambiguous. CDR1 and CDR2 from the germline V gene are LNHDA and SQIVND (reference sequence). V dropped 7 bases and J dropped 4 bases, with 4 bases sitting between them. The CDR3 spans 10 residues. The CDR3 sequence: CASIGTEAFF. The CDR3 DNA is TGTGCCAGTATTGGCACTGAAGCTTTCTTT.

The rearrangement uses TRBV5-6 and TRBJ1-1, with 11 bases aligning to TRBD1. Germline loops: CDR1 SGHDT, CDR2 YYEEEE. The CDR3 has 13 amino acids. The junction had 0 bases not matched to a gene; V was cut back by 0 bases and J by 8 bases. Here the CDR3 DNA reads TGTGCCAGCAGCTTGGGGACAGGGGGCGAAGCTTTCTTT. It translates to CASSLGTGGEAFF.

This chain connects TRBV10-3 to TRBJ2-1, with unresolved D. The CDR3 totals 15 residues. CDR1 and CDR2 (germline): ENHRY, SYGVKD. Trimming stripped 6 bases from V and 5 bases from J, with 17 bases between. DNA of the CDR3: TGTGCCATCAGCGAGCCGATTTCGTGGAACAATGAGCAGTTCTTC. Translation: CAISEPISWNNEQFF.

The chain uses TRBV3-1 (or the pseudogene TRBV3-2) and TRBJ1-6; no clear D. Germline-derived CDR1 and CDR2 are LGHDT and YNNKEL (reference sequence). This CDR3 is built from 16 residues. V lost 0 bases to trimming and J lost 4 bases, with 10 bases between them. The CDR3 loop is CASSQDGPVYNSPLHF. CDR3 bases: TGTGCCAGCAGCCAAGATGGGCCAGTTTATAATTCACCCCTCCACTTT.

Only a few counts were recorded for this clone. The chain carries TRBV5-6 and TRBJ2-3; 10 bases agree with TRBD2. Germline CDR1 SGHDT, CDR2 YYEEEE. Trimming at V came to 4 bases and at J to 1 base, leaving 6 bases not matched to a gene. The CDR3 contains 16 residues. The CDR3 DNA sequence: TGTGCCAGCAGCCCTTTTGGGACTAGCGGCACAGATACGCAGTATTTT. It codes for CASSPFGTSGTDTQYF.

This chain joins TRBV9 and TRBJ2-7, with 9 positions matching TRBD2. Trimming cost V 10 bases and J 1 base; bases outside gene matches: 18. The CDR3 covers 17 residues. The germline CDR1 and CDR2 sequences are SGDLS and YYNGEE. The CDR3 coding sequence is TGTGCCGGACCCCCCCAGCAGCTCCTAGCGGGGTCCTACGAGCAGTACTTC. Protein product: CAGPPQQLLAGSYEQYF.

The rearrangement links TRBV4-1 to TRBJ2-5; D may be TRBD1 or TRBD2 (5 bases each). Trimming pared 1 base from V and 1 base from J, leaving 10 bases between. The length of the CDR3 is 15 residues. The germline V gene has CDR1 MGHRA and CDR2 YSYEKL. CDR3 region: CASSQVGGPQETQYF. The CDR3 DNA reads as TGCGCCAGCAGCCAAGTTGGGGGTCCCCAAGAGACCCAGTACTTC.

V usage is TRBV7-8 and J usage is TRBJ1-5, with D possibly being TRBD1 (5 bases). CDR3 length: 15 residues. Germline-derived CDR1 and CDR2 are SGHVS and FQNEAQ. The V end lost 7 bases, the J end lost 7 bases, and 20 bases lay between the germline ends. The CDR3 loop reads CASTIGWGSGQPQHF. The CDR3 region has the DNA TGTGCCAGCACCATCGGGTGGGGGTCGGGACAGCCCCAGCATTTT. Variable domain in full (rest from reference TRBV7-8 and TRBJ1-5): GAGVSQSPRYKVAKRGQDVALRCDPISGHVSLFWYQQALGQGPEFLTYFQNEAQLDKSGLPSDRFFAERPEGSVSTLKIQRTQQEDSAVYLCASTIGWGSGQPQHFGDGTRLSIL.

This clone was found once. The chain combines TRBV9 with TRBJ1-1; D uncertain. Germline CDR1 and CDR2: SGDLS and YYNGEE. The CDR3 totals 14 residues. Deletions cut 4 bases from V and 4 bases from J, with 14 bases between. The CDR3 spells CASSRLPGGTEAFF. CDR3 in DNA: TGTGCCAGCAGCAGACTTCCCGGAGGCACTGAAGCTTTCTTT.

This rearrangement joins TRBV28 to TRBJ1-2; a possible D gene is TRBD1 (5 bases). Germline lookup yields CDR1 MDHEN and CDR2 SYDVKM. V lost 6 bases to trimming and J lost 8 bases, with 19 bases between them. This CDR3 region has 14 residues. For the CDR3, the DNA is TGTGCCAGCAGCCCCGGGACGGTGGAGGGCGGCTACACCTTC. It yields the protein CASSPGTVEGGYTF.

The CDR3 reads CASKHRRVLGNTIYF. The CDR3 DNA follows: TGCGCCAGCAAGCATAGGAGAGTACTCGGAAACACCATATATTTT. The rearrangement links TRBV23-1 to TRBJ1-3; D is unresolved. TRBV23-1 is designated an ORF whose function remains uncertain. CDR3 length: 15 amino acids. V was pared by 7 bases and J by 4 bases, with 17 bases between.

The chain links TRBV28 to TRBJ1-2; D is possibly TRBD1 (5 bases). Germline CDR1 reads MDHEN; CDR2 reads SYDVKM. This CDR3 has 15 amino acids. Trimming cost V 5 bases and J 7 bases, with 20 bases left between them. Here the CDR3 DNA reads TGTGCCAGCAGTGGAGACAGCCTGCGCCTGTTTGGCTACACCTTC. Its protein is CASSGDSLRLFGYTF.

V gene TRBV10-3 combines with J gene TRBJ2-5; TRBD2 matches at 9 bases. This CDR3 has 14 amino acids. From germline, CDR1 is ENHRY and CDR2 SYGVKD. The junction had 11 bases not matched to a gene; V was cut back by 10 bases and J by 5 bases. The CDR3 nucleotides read TGTGCCACGAGCCCGGGACTAGCATCGGAGACCCAGTACTTC. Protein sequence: CATSPGLASETQYF.

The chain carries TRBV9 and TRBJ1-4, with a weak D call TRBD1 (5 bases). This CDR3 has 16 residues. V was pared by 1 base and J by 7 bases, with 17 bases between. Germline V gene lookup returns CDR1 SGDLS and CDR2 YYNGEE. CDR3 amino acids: CASSVSQGVGGEKLFF. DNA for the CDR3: TGTGCCAGCAGCGTAAGCCAGGGCGTGGGAGGTGAAAAACTGTTTTTT.

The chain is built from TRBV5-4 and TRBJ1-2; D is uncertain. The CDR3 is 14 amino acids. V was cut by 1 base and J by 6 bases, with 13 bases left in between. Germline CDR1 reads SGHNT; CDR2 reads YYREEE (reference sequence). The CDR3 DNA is TGTGCCAGCAGCTTGAACCTTGCTGGGGATGGCTACACCTTC. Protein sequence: CASSLNLAGDGYTF.

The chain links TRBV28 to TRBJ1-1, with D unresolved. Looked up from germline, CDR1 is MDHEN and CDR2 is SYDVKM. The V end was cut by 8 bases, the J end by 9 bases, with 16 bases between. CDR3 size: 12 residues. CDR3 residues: CASLSLVAQAFF. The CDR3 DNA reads TGTGCCAGCTTATCCCTCGTAGCCCAAGCTTTCTTT.

DNA of the CDR3: TGTGCCAGCAGGGCAGGGGGGCGTACAGAGACCCAGTACTTC. It specifies CASRAGGRTETQYF. The chain joins TRBV7-2 to TRBJ2-5; D perhaps matches TRBD1 (7 bases). V was pared by 6 bases and J by 4 bases, with 15 bases between. This CDR3 spans 14 amino acids. Germline assignment: CDR1 SGHTA and CDR2 FQGNSA.

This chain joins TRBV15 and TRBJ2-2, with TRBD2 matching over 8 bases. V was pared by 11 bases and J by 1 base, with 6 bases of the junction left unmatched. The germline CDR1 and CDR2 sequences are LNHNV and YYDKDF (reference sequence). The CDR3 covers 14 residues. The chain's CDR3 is CAAWAGGNTGELFF. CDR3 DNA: TGTGCCGCCTGGGCGGGGGGGAACACCGGGGAGCTGTTTTTT.

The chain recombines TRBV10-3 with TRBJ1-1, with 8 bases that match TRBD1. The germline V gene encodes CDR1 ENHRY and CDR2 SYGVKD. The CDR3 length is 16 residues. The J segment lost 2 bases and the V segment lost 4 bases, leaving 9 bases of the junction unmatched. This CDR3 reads CAISVLGQGGNTEAFF. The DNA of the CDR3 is TGTGCCATCAGTGTCCTCGGACAGGGAGGAAACACTGAAGCTTTCTTT.

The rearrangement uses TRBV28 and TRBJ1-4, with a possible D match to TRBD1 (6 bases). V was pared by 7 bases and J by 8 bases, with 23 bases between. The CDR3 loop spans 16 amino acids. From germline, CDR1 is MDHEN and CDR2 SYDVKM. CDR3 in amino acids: CASIPWGGGRSEKLFF. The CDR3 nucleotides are TGTGCCAGCATACCGTGGGGGGGCGGAAGATCAGAAAAACTGTTTTTT.